Described below is a single TCR beta chain sequence and its context. This record belongs to a study of shared clonotypes between healthy human individuals. Sequenced by immunoSEQ multiplex PCR; TCRdb stores in-frame clones only, minus some. Of approximately 500,000 clones listed, over 60% are singletons. All participating donors were Caucasian adults from Nashville, Tennessee. V shed 5 bases, J shed 10 bases, and the junction held 8 bases outside the gene matches. CDR1 MRHNA and CDR2 SNTAGT come from the germline V gene. This CDR3 has 13 amino acids. The V call is TRBV6-4, the J call TRBJ2-1, with 7 bases that match TRBD1. The TCR originated in a woman aged 40-49 years in good health. Some clones in this sample may be carry-over from other donors' samples. Sequenced input: PBMCs. This CDR3 reads CASSQGLQGEQFF. DNA for the CDR3: TGTGCCAGCAGTCAGGGTTTACAGGGGGAGCAGTTCTTC.